Reported below is one T cell receptor (beta chain). Its antigen is not identified. This sample stems from a study of T cell responses to AZD1222 COVID-19 vaccine. The study's findings and limits: Seropositive AZD1222 recipients at baseline numbered only five or six. An increase in Spike-specific TCR breadth and depth was observed after two AZD1222 doses. Dominant at 160-218 and 743-854, vaccine-associated CD4 TCRs also spanned spike.

Sequenced by immunoSEQ multiplex PCR; TCRdb stores in-frame clones only, minus some. The sample carries 110,000 to 150,000 clones, roughly 90% recorded once. Germline V gene data show CDR1 as DFQATT and CDR2 as SNEGSKA (reference sequence). V lost 3 bases and J lost 4, with 0 bases in between. The CDR3 contains 10 residues. The V gene is TRBV20-1, the J gene TRBJ1-4; no clear D. This sequence originates from an adult in good health. The sample consisted of peripheral blood, taken on day 0 of AZD1222 vaccination. The DNA of the CDR3 is TGCAGTGCTAGTAATGAAAAACTGTTTTTT. Translating it yields CSASNEKLFF.